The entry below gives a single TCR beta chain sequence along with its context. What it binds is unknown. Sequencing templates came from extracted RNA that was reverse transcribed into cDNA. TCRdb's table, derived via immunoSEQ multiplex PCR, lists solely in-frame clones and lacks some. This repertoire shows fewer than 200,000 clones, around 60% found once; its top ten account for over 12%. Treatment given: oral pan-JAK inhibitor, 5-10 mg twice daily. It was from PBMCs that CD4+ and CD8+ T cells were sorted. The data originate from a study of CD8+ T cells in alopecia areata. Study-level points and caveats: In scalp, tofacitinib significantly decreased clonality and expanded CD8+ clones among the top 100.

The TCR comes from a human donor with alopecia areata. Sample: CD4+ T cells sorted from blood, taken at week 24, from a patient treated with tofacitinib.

CDR3 protein: CASSRDSITGELFF. DNA for the CDR3: TGTGCCAGCAGCCGGGACAGTATCACCGGGGAGCTGTTTTTT. This chain joins TRBV2 and TRBJ2-2; 7 nucleotides agree with TRBD1. The CDR3 totals 14 residues. Germline CDR1 SNHLY, CDR2 FYNNEI. V lost 6 bases and J lost 4; bases outside the gene matches: 5.